Listed below are T cell receptor beta chains from one sample, sequenced in a study of T-cell reconstitution after alpha-beta-depleted transplantation in children. One entry per CDR3 protein, called by TCRdb with MiXCR from the PCR reads. The sample lists around 300,000 distinct CDR3 sequences; roughly 10% were seen once. The sample consisted of peripheral blood, taken 180 days after TCRalphabeta/CD19-depleted stem cell transplant. Receptors originate from a male patient between 2 and 9 years old who had a stem cell transplant for chronic granulomatous disease, so the T cells may come from the graft donor. CDR3s include the opening cysteine and the closing phenylalanine or tryptophan. Fields, in order: V gene, J gene, CDR3 protein.

V: TRBV11-2
J: TRBJ2-3
CDR3: CASSFFPGATDTQYF

V: TRBV12-3/TRBV12-4
J: TRBJ1-1
CDR3: CASSSQGANTEAFF

V: TRBV27
J: TRBJ2-7
CDR3: CARAGRRQYF

V: TRBV20-1
J: TRBJ2-3
CDR3: CSARGTGGNTDTQYF

V: TRBV20-1
J: TRBJ2-5
CDR3: CSARGQIWDYHQETQYF

V: TRBV6-5
J: TRBJ2-6
CDR3: CASSRQASGIRTGANVLTF

V: TRBV7-2
J: TRBJ2-7
CDR3: CASSFSPSQRAYEQYF

V: TRBV20-1
J: TRBJ2-3
CDR3: CSARDPSSGGAKDTQYF

V: TRBV6-1
J: TRBJ1-3
CDR3: CASSPLTGGHGNTTYF

V: TRBV19
J: TRBJ2-1
CDR3: CASSTPWTSGSDEQFF

V: TRBV12-3/TRBV12-4
J: TRBJ1-1
CDR3: CASSKQGRGSTEAFF

V: TRBV5-1
J: TRBJ2-7
CDR3: CASSLKASGRAGEQYF

V: TRBV12-3/TRBV12-4
J: TRBJ2-5
CDR3: CASGGGDRETQYF

V: TRBV5-8
J: TRBJ2-5
CDR3: CASSSPSRLGETQYF

V: TRBV5-4
J: TRBJ2-1
CDR3: CASSFSPASVGYNEQFF

V: TRBV6-5
J: TRBJ1-6
CDR3: CASSYSPGLTGNSPLHF

V: TRBV7-8
J: TRBJ1-5
CDR3: CASSLTGRYGNQPQHF

V: TRBV7-2
J: TRBJ2-5
CDR3: CASSLGPAGYQETQYF

V: TRBV10-3
J: TRBJ2-7
CDR3: CAISDPRALDGQYF

V: TRBV29-1
J: TRBJ1-1
CDR3: CSAEEGFNTEAFF

V: TRBV19
J: TRBJ1-5
CDR3: CASSFPDQPQHF

V: TRBV29-1
J: TRBJ2-1
CDR3: CSVPNGGRPYNEQFF

V: TRBV27
J: TRBJ2-1
CDR3: CASSPGIRGHNEQFF

V: TRBV9
J: TRBJ2-1
CDR3: CASSHMAGVPRPYNEQFF

V: TRBV3-1
J: TRBJ1-4
CDR3: CASSRKGGGNEKLFF

V: TRBV29-1
J: TRBJ2-1
CDR3: CSVDGRTSGHNEQFF

V: TRBV11-2
J: TRBJ2-3
CDR3: CASTLIGGRTDTQYF

V: TRBV20-1
J: TRBJ1-6
CDR3: CSARFTRRDMGNSPLHF

V: TRBV27
J: TRBJ1-5
CDR3: CASSPRTANNQPQHF

V: TRBV6-2/TRBV6-3
J: TRBJ1-2
CDR3: CASRRDSGYGYTF

V: TRBV7-3
J: TRBJ1-2
CDR3: CASSLTDRVGYTF

V: TRBV29-1
J: TRBJ2-1
CDR3: CSSSFPGRDIWEQFF

V: TRBV19
J: TRBJ2-7
CDR3: CASSMVSYEQYF

V: TRBV12-3/TRBV12-4
J: TRBJ1-1
CDR3: CASTQQGNVDTEAFF